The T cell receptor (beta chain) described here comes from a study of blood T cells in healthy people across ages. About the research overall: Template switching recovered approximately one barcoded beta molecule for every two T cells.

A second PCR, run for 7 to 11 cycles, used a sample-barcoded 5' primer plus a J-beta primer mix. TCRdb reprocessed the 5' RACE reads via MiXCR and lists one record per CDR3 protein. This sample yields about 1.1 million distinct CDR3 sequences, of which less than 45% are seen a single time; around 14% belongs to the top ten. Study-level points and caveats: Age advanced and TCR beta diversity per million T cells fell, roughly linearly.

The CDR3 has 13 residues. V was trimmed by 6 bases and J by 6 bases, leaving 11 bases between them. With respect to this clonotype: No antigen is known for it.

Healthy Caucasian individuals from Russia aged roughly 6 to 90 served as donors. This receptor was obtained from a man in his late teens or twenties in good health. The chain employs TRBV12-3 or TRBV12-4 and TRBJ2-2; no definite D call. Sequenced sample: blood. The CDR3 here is CASRPGIAGELFF. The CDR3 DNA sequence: TGTGCCAGCAGACCGGGTATCGCCGGGGAGCTGTTTTTT.